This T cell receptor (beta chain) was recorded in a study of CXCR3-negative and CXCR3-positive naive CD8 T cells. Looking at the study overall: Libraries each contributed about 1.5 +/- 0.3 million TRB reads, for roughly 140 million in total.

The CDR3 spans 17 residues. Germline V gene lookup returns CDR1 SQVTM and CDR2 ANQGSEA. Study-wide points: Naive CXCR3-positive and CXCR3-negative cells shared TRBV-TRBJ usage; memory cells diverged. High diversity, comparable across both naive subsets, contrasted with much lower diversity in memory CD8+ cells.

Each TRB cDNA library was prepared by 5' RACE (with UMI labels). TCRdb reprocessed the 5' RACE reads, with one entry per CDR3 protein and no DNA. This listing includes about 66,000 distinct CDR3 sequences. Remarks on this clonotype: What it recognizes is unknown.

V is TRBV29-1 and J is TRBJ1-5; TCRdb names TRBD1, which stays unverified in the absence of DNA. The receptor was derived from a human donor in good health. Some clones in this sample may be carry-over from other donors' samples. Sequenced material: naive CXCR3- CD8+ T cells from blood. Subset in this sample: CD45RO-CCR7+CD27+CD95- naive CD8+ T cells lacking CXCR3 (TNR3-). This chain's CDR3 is CSVPPGQGGGSNQPQHF.